The rows below give T cell receptor beta chains drawn from one sample of a study of blood T cell repertoires in COVID-19. The table came from immunoSEQ multiplex PCR; TCRdb's copy has only in-frame clones and leaves some out. The table has approximately 63,000 clones, roughly 76% seen once. The sequenced sample was peripheral blood. These receptors all come from an elderly woman with acute or convalescent COVID-19. Each CDR3 is given with its conserved first and last residue. D genes are given only for firm matches. Size tells how often a clone was seen (once, few, many) or the class of an expanded clone, and some rows leave it out.

clone_size	v_call	j_call	d_call	cdr3_aa	cdr3_nt
few	TRBV18	TRBJ1-1	TRBD1	CASSPSGTVNTEAFF	TGTGCCAGCTCACCATCGGGGACAGTGAACACTGAAGCTTTCTTT
.	TRBV6-5	TRBJ1-5	TRBD1	CASSRDSLNQPQHF	TGTGCCAGCAGCCGGGACAGCCTCAATCAGCCCCAGCATTTT
.	TRBV9	TRBJ2-5	TRBD2	CASSVASGRADGETQYF	TGTGCCAGCAGCGTAGCTAGCGGGAGGGCCGACGGGGAGACCCAGTACTTC
.	TRBV19	TRBJ1-1	.	CASLKRPRPPGVSTEAFF	TGTGCCAGTCTTAAGCGCCCCAGACCCCCCGGGGTATCCACTGAAGCTTTCTTT
.	TRBV11-2	TRBJ2-3	TRBD2	CAGSGGLASGDTQYF	TGTGCCGGCAGCGGCGGACTAGCCTCAGGCGATACGCAGTATTTT
.	TRBV6-6	TRBJ2-7	TRBD1	CASSFLPRDRLYEQYF	TGTGCCAGCAGTTTCCTCCCCCGGGACAGGCTTTACGAGCAGTACTTC
.	TRBV19	TRBJ2-1	TRBD2	CASSETSGRVVNEQFF	TGTGCCAGTAGTGAGACTAGCGGGAGGGTTGTCAATGAGCAGTTCTTC
.	TRBV18	TRBJ2-1	.	CASSPTSNHNEQFF	TGTGCCAGCTCACCCACTAGCAACCACAATGAGCAGTTCTTC
.	TRBV30	TRBJ1-5	.	CAWSVLDSNQPQHF	TGTGCCTGGAGTGTACTAGATAGCAATCAGCCCCAGCATTTT
many	TRBV28	TRBJ2-2	TRBD2	CASKPTSGNTGELFF	TGTGCCAGCAAACCGACTAGCGGGAACACCGGGGAGCTGTTTTTT
.	TRBV6-2/TRBV6-3	TRBJ1-3	TRBD1	CASSYSGTAGNTIYF	TGTGCCAGCAGTTATTCCGGGACAGCCGGAAACACCATATATTTT
.	TRBV6-5	TRBJ2-3	TRBD2	CASGASGSTDTQYF	TGTGCCAGCGGGGCTAGCGGGAGCACAGATACGCAGTATTTT
.	TRBV10-3	TRBJ2-1	.	CAIRKPEVYEQFF	TGTGCCATCAGGAAGCCCGAAGTATATGAGCAGTTCTTC
few	TRBV19	TRBJ2-1	TRBD1	CASSRQPGQAYNEQFF	TGTGCCAGTAGTAGACAGCCGGGACAGGCCTACAATGAGCAGTTCTTC
.	TRBV2	TRBJ1-2	TRBD1	CASSVGTGAGYTF	TGTGCCAGCAGTGTAGGGACAGGGGCCGGCTACACCTTC
.	TRBV7-9	TRBJ2-7	TRBD2	CASSFQLAGSSYEQYF	TGTGCCAGCAGCTTCCAACTAGCGGGTAGCTCCTACGAGCAGTACTTC
.	TRBV2	TRBJ1-2	.	CASSERGLGYGYTF	TGTGCCAGCAGTGAGAGGGGGTTAGGGTATGGCTACACCTTC
.	TRBV27	TRBJ2-7	TRBD2	CASSIRLASSYEQYF	TGTGCCAGCAGTATAAGACTAGCGTCTTCCTACGAGCAGTACTTC